The 17 T cell receptor beta chains below all came from one sample that was sequenced in a study of T-cell memory formation after mild COVID-19. MiXCR, applied by TCRdb to the 5' RACE reads, yields one record per CDR3 protein. The sample contains about 340,000 distinct CDR3 sequences, approximately 13% of which appear only once. Sequencing was performed on PBMCs or a T cell subset sorted from them (not recorded which). Source of these receptors: a man aged 18-30 years who had mild COVID-19 (a few samples of this study predate the infection). Cell type and time point are not known.

On this clonotype itself: Relative to the germline gene, one junction end is altered; a read error may explain this. This chain links TRBV20-1 with TRBJ2-7; D perhaps matches TRBD1 (6 bases). Germline CDR1 DFQATT, CDR2 SNEGSKA (reference sequence). This CDR3 is 13 amino acids long. CDR3 amino acids: CSARAGEPYEQYF. The CDR3 nucleotides read TGCAGCGCTAGGGCAGGGGAACCCTACGAGCAGTACTTC.

This clonotype showed up just a few times. The chain carries TRBV6-2 or TRBV6-3 and TRBJ2-1; D is possibly TRBD1 (5 bases). Trimming shortened V by 8 bases and J by 9 bases, and 14 bases separated the two germline ends. CDR1 MNHEY and CDR2 SVGEGT come from the germline V gene. The CDR3 covers 12 residues. The CDR3 sequence: CASLPGAGEQFF. DNA for the CDR3: TGTGCCAGCCTCCCTGGGGCCGGTGAGCAGTTCTTC.

As DNA, the CDR3 is TGCGCCAGCAGGCCCGAGGGGGCGCGGATCTATGGCTACACCTTC. This sequence encodes CASRPEGARIYGYTF. The chain combines TRBV5-1 with TRBJ1-2; TRBD1 agrees at 7 bases. J lost 4 bases, V lost 5 bases, and 11 bases had no gene match. The CDR3 runs 15 residues. Germline assignment: CDR1 SGHRS and CDR2 YFSETQ. The variable domain in full, with the rest retrieved from reference TRBV5-1 and TRBJ1-2, is KAGVTQTPRYLIKTRGQQVTLSCSPISGHRSVSWYQQTPGQGLQFLFEYFSETQRNKGNFPGRFSGRQFSNSRSEMNVSTLELGDSALYLCASRPEGARIYGYTFGSGTRLTVV.

There are a few counts of this clonotype. This rearrangement joins TRBV12-3 or TRBV12-4 to TRBJ1-2; D unclear. The V gene lost 6 bases and the J gene lost 2 bases, with 10 bases spanning the gap. The CDR3 sequence is 13 residues long. The CDR3 is CASSTQENYGYTF. As DNA, the CDR3 is TGTGCCAGCAGCACGCAGGAAAACTATGGCTACACCTTC.

This clonotype came up many times. The chain employs TRBV14 and TRBJ2-1; D is unclear. Trimming stripped 1 base from V and 8 bases from J, with 15 bases between. Germline V gene lookup returns CDR1 SGHDN and CDR2 FVKESK. This CDR3 region has 15 residues. The DNA for the CDR3 is TGTGCCAGCAGCCAAGTCTCTCAGTTGTACGATGAGCAGTTCTTC. Translating gives CASSQVSQLYDEQFF.

This clonotype was found many times. This rearrangement joins TRBV7-2 to TRBJ2-5; possibly TRBD1 or TRBD2 for D (5 bases each). V was trimmed by 5 bases and J by 5 bases, leaving 9 bases between them. The CDR3 is 12 residues long. Germline CDR1 and CDR2: SGHTA and FQGNSA. The CDR3 sequence is CASSLGVETQYF. Here the CDR3 DNA reads TGTGCCAGCAGCCTGGGGGTGGAGACCCAGTACTTC.

This chain links TRBV20-1 with TRBJ1-1; D call uncertain. Per germline, CDR1 DFQATT and CDR2 SNEGSKA (reference sequence). V lost 3 bases and J 2 bases, leaving 4 bases between the germline ends. This CDR3 is built from 11 residues. In DNA, the CDR3 is TGCAGTGCTAGGTCTAACACTGAAGCTTTCTTT. Encoded protein: CSARSNTEAFF.

This clonotype has just a few counts. V usage is TRBV12-3 or TRBV12-4 and J usage is TRBJ1-5; TRBD1 aligns across 9 bases. Trimming cost V 5 bases and J 2 bases; bases outside gene matches: 16. CDR3 size: 19 residues. The CDR3 is CASSADRGALRGRNQPQHF. In nucleotides, the CDR3 is TGTGCCAGCAGTGCCGACAGGGGGGCCCTTCGAGGGCGCAATCAGCCCCAGCATTTT.

This clonotype was seen repeatedly, ten times or more. The chain combines TRBV12-3 or TRBV12-4 with TRBJ1-1; D not resolved. V shed 7 bases and J shed 5 bases, with 14 bases lying between them. The CDR3 has 13 amino acids. The CDR3 nucleotides are TGTGCCAGCACGCTCCTCCGGGAGACTGAAGCTTTCTTT. It is translated as CASTLLRETEAFF.

This clonotype was seen at least ten times. The chain joins TRBV3-1 to TRBJ1-1, with unresolved D. Looked up from germline, CDR1 is LGHDT and CDR2 is YNNKEL (reference sequence). The CDR3 consists of 15 residues. V was clipped by 0 bases and J by 3 bases, with 11 bases between them. CDR3 nucleotides: TGTGCCAGCAGCCAAGAAAACTACAGATACACTGAAGCTTTCTTT. As protein: CASSQENYRYTEAFF.

The chain links TRBV10-3 to TRBJ2-3; 10 bases agree with TRBD2. Germline values: CDR1 ENHRY, CDR2 SYGVKD. The CDR3 is 16 residues long. The V gene end was trimmed by 3 bases and the J gene end by 3 bases; junction bases not matched to a gene: 6. DNA for the CDR3: TGTGCCATCAGTGACCCCCAGCGGGGGGGGACAGATACGCAGTATTTT. The encoded protein is CAISDPQRGGTDTQYF.

This CDR3 is CASRLSYSQPQHF. In nucleotides, the CDR3 is TGTGCCAGCAGATTAAGTTATTCTCAGCCCCAGCATTTT. The V and J genes are TRBV6-1 and TRBJ1-5; unclear D gene. In germline, CDR1 is MNHNS, CDR2 SASEGT. The CDR3 length is 13 residues. Trimming shortened V by 6 bases and J by 6 bases, and 12 bases separated the two germline ends.

This clonotype was seen a few times. The rearrangement links TRBV19 to TRBJ2-3; D might be TRBD1 (5 bases). The CDR3 length is 14 residues. V dropped 5 bases and J dropped 1 base, with 10 bases sitting between them. Germline V gives CDR1 LNHDA, CDR2 SQIVND (reference sequence). The CDR3 loop is CASSLGPRTDTQYF. The CDR3 bases are TGTGCCAGTAGTTTGGGGCCGCGCACAGATACGCAGTATTTT.

As DNA, the CDR3 is TGCGCCAGCACGATGGGACATCCCAGCTCCTACAATGAGCAGTTCTTC. Residues: CASTMGHPSSYNEQFF. The V and J genes are TRBV10-1 and TRBJ2-1; weak D call: TRBD1 (6 bases). Per the germline V gene, CDR1 is WNHNN and CDR2 is SYGVQD (reference sequence). The CDR3 extends over 16 amino acids. The ends were cut back, 7 bases at V and 0 bases at J, with 16 bases in the middle.

This clonotype has just a few counts. The chain combines TRBV7-9 with TRBJ1-1; D not certain. The CDR3 runs to 15 residues. Germline V CDR1 and CDR2: SEHNR, FQNEAQ (reference sequence). V lost 5 bases to trimming and J lost 7 bases, with 20 bases between them. The CDR3 DNA reads as TGTGCCAGCAGCCTTCCGGCTAGGGTCGATTATGAAGCTTTCTTT. Its translation: CASSLPARVDYEAFF.

The gene calls are TRBV6-5 and TRBJ1-2; possible D gene TRBD1, 6 bases. V lost 6 bases, J lost 7 bases, and 15 bases lay in between. The germline CDR1 and CDR2 sequences are MNHEY and SVGAGI. This CDR3 is built from 13 residues. CDR3 nucleotide sequence: TGTGCCAGCAGCCGCGACAGGATAGGTGGCTACACCTTC. This gives the protein CASSRDRIGGYTF.

This clonotype was seen a few times. The chain joins TRBV18 to TRBJ2-7, with D perhaps TRBD1 or TRBD2 (5 bases each). The ends were cut back, 0 bases at V and 7 bases at J, with 19 bases in the middle. The germline V gene has CDR1 KGHSH and CDR2 LQKENI. The CDR3 is made up of 16 amino acids. CDR3 coding DNA: TGTGCCAGCTCACCACCAGGGGCAGGGCGAAGGAGGGAGCAGTACTTC. Residues: CASSPPGAGRRREQYF.